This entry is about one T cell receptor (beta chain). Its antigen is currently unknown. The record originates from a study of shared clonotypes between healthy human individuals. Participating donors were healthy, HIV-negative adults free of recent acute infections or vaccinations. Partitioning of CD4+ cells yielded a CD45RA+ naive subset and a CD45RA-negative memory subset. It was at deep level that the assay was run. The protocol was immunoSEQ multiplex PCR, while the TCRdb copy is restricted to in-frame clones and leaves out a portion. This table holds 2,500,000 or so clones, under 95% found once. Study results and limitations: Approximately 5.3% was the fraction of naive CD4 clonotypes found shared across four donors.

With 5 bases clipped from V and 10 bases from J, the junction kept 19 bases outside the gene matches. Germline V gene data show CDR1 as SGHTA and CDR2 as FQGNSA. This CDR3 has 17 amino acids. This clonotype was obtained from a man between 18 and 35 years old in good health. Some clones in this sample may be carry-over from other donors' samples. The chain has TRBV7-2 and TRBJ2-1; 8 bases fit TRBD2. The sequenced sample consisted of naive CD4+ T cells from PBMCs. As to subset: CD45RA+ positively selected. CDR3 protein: CASSPRGGLDLLEEQFF. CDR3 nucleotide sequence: TGTGCCAGCAGCCCAAGAGGGGGACTAGACTTGCTCGAGGAGCAGTTCTTC.